This is a list of T cell receptor beta chains from one sample in a study of chemoradiotherapy in HPV16-positive cancers. Clones were read by immunoSEQ multiplex PCR, and TCRdb kept only the in-frame ones, dropping some. In the table there are about 14,000 clones, roughly 71% of which are singletons. The sample was acquired from a patient who underwent chemoradiotherapy. These receptors originate from a human donor with HPV-associated anogenital cancer. Each CDR3 is given with its conserved first and last residue. D genes are given only for firm matches. Size is omitted from some rows. Given values are once, few, many or a class for expanded clones.

j_call v_call d_call clone_size cdr3_aa cdr3_nt
TRBJ2-7 TRBV10-2 TRBD1 NA CASSTIQGVGHEQYF TGCGCCAGCAGCACCATACAGGGGGTAGGCCACGAGCAGTACTTC
TRBJ2-7 TRBV5-1 NA once CASSLDTNSYEQYF TGCGCCAGCAGCTTGGACACAAACTCCTACGAGCAGTACTTC
TRBJ1-4 TRBV7-6 NA NA CASSSYFLRAATNEKLFF TGTGCCAGCAGCTCTTACTTCCTCCGAGCTGCAACTAATGAAAAACTGTTTTTT
TRBJ1-6 TRBV4-3 NA few CASSPTLQGTGSPLHF TGCGCCAGCAGCCCAACCCTCCAGGGCACCGGTTCACCCCTCCACTTT
TRBJ1-1 TRBV4-2 TRBD1 NA CASSQGTGTANTEAFF TGTGCCAGCAGCCAAGGGACCGGGACAGCGAACACTGAAGCTTTCTTT
TRBJ2-7 TRBV9 TRBD2 once CASSVGAGGAYEQYF TGTGCCAGCAGCGTAGGGGCCGGGGGGGCCTACGAGCAGTACTTC
TRBJ1-2 TRBV7-9 NA NA CASSLLLAGDGYTF TGTGCCAGCAGCCTACTATTGGCAGGGGATGGCTACACCTTC
TRBJ2-3 TRBV6-6 NA NA CASSYGPGRFADTQYF TGTGCCAGCAGTTACGGGCCGGGGAGGTTTGCAGATACGCAGTATTTT
TRBJ2-1 TRBV27 TRBD2 NA CASSLLAGGYNEQFF TGTGCCAGCAGTTTACTAGCGGGGGGTTACAATGAGCAGTTCTTC
TRBJ1-1 TRBV6-1 NA NA CASVAYTEAFF TGTGCCAGCGTGGCTTACACTGAAGCTTTCTTT
TRBJ1-3 TRBV5-4 TRBD1 NA CASSGTGTNSGNTIYF TGTGCCAGCAGCGGGACAGGGACTAACTCTGGAAACACCATATATTTT
TRBJ2-7 TRBV4-3 NA NA CASSQEIQGDGSYEQYF TGCGCCAGCAGCCAAGAAATCCAGGGTGATGGGTCCTACGAGCAGTACTTC
TRBJ1-2 TRBV5-5 TRBD1 once CASSLGVGQGMNGYTF TGTGCCAGCAGCTTGGGGGTCGGACAGGGGATGAATGGCTACACCTTC
TRBJ1-4 TRBV2 NA NA CASRVAEGYPREKLFF TGTGCCAGCAGGGTAGCGGAAGGTTACCCCCGAGAAAAACTGTTTTTT
TRBJ2-7 TRBV19 TRBD1 NA CASSSGQGGYEQYF TGTGCCAGTAGTAGCGGACAGGGGGGCTACGAGCAGTACTTC